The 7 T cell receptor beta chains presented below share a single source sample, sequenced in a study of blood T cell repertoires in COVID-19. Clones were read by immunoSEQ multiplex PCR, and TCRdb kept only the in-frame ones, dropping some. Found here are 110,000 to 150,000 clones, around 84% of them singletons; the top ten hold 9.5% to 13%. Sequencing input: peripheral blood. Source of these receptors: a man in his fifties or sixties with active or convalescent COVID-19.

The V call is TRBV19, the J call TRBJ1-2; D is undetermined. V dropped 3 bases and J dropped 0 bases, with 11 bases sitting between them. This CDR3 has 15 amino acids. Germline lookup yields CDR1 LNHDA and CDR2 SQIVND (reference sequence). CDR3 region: CASSMALTANYGYTF. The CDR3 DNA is TGTGCCAGTAGTATGGCCCTAACAGCTAACTATGGCTACACCTTC.

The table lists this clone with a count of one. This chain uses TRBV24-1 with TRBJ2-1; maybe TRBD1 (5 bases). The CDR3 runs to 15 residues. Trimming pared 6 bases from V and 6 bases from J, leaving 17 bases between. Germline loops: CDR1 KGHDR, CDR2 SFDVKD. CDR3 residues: CATSIRSGRFNEQFF. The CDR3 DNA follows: TGTGCCACCAGTATTAGGTCAGGGCGATTCAATGAGCAGTTCTTC.

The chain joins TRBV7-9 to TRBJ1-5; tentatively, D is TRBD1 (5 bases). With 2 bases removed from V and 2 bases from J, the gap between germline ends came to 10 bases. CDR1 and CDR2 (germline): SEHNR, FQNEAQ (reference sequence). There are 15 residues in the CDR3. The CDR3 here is CASSLTLTGNQPQHF. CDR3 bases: TGTGCCAGCAGCTTAACCTTGACAGGCAATCAGCCCCAGCATTTT.

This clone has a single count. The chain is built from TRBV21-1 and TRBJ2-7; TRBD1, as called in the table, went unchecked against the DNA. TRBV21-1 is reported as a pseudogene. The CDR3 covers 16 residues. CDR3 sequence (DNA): TGTGCCAGCAGCAAAGCTTTGGCAGGTAGGTCCTACGAGCAGTACTTC. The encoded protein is CASSKALAGRSYEQYF.

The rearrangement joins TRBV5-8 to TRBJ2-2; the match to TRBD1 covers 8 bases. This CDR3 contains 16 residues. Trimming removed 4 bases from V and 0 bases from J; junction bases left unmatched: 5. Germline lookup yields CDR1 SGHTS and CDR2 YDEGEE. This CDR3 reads CASSDRDRPNTGELFF. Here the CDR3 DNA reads TGTGCCAGCAGCGATCGGGACAGGCCGAACACCGGGGAGCTGTTTTTT.

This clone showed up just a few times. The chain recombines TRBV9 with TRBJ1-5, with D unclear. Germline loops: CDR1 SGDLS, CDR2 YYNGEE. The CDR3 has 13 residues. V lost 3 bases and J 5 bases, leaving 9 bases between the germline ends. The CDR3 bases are TGTGCCAGCAGCGACGGGGTTTATCAGCCCCAGCATTTT. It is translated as CASSDGVYQPQHF.

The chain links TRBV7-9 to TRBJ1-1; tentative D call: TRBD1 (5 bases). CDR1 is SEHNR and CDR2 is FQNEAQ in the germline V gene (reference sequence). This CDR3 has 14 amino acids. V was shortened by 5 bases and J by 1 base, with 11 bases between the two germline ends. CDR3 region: CASSPGRENTEAFF. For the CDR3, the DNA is TGTGCCAGCAGCCCGGGCAGGGAGAACACTGAAGCTTTCTTT.